This is a list of T cell receptor beta chains from one sample in a study of Ad26.COV2.S vaccination and SARS-CoV-2 variants. The assay was immunoSEQ multiplex PCR, and TCRdb's table has in-frame clones only and misses some. The table lists about 680,000 clones, 70% to 90% of them singletons. The specimen was peripheral blood, collected in a trial of Ad26.COV2.S vaccine versus placebo. The receptors shown here come from a person between 18 and 60 years old who received the Ad26.COV2.S COVID-19 vaccine or a placebo. Each CDR3 is given with its conserved first and last residue. Size values are once, few and many counts, or a class for expanded clones, and some rows have none.

>TRBV5-4|.
CASSPDSRSYEQYF
>TRBV15|.
CATSREASGSDTGELFF
>TRBV11-2|.
CASSLVPGTAYEQYF
>TRBV5-6|.
CASSLGGQGQDGYTF
>TRBV7-2|.
CASSFVASGINEQFF
>TRBV18|.
CASSSTPGSGELFF
>TRBV24-1|.
CATSAQGPQYF
>TRBV6-6|.
CASSYPGGGENQPQHF
>TRBV14|.
CASSQGWRGRGVNIQYF
>TRBV2|once
CASRLEQVITEAFF
>TRBV7-2|.
CASSFGRANYGYTF
>TRBV5-1|.
CASRPGQGGGNTEAFF
>TRBV10-3|.
CAISLTGDDGYTF
>TRBV18|.
CASSPFITQGGSYNEQFF
>TRBV21-1|.
CASSQTRRGLGNTEAFF
>TRBV6-5|.
CASSRDTSGNTIYF
>TRBV5-6|.
CASSLVGGMNTEAFF
>TRBV4-1|.
CASSQGGLNQPQHF
>TRBV25-1|.
CASSAAGPQETQYF
>TRBV11-2|.
CASSLTGGKTEAFF
>TRBV29-1|.
CSDGLAGGLGTQYF
>TRBV12-3/TRBV12-4|once
CASRGDRGYEQYF
>TRBV30|.
CAWSVQTGSYEQYF
>TRBV29-1|.
CSVEIQGLEELFF
>TRBV6-5|.
CASSYSGEAFF
>TRBV7-2|.
CASLPAGTGFTEAFF
>TRBV2|.
CASSEVGKGNQPQHF
>TRBV6-5|.
CASSYDSGSSYNEQFF
>TRBV7-9|few
CASSLPWGGRDSYNEQFF
>TRBV15|.
CATSRDLGGSGANVLTF
>TRBV6-1|.
CASSEVGLVSGTQYF
>TRBV24-1|few
CATSVKSTGELFF
>TRBV7-2|.
CASSLGQPNYGYTF
>TRBV19|.
CASSIEGGYEQYF
>TRBV11-2|.
CASSYAMAAVGYEQYF
>TRBV5-1|.
CASSVPSGASRETQYF